This T cell receptor beta chain came from a study of blood T cell repertoires in COVID-19. The overall study: Samples representing acute and convalescent COVID-19 were sourced from the United States, Italy and Spain.

The CDR3 contains 15 residues. J was trimmed by 4 bases and V by 0 bases; bases with no gene match: 3. Germline V lookup: CDR1 SGHTA, CDR2 FQGTGA. Under the authors' procedure: From reference gene primer amplification, estimates of nucleated cell counts were derived. Generated by immunoSEQ multiplex PCR, the TCRdb table keeps only in-frame clones and is missing some. V and J calls and clone size come straight from that table; D and trimming were deduced from the DNA. The sample includes around 150,000 clones, approximately 79% of them seen just once. The TCR originated in a man in his fifties or sixties with active or convalescent COVID-19. The sequenced sample was peripheral blood. The J gene is TRBJ1-1, the V gene TRBV7-3; 9 nucleotides line up with TRBD1. CDR3 DNA: TGTGCCAGCAGCTTAACACAGGGGGCCTCCACTGAAGCTTTCTTT. It codes for CASSLTQGASTEAFF.